This T cell receptor beta chain derives from a study of response to subunit inactivated influenza vaccine. Findings and limits, study-wide: Authors suggested that a seasonal influenza vaccination recruits few new T cells each time.

As for this clonotype: Its specificity is unknown.

The germline V and J ends were trimmed by 4 bases and 7 bases, with 11 bases remaining between them. The CDR3 is made up of 12 amino acids. TCRdb processed the RT-PCR reads anew with MiXCR; each CDR3 protein has one entry. Of hundreds of thousands of distinct CDR3 sequences listed, approximately 14% are singletons. The sample here was PBMCs from blood, taken 14 to 15 days before vaccination. The chain has TRBV23-1 and TRBJ2-7; D unresolved. TRBV23-1 is an ORF, with its function uncertain. This TCR was sampled from a man aged 45-60 years who received an inactivated influenza vaccine. In DNA form, the CDR3 reads TGCGCCAGCAGTCGGGTTCCTTGGGAGCAGTACTTC. It yields the protein CASSRVPWEQYF.